This T cell receptor beta chain was captured by sequencing in a study of blood T cell repertoires in COVID-19. For the study at large: The analysed material was cDNA or gDNA that came from T cells, B-cell-depleted T cells, or PBMCs.

Germline assignment: CDR1 MNHEY and CDR2 SVGAGI. With 2 bases removed from V and 2 bases from J, the gap between germline ends came to 12 bases. CDR3 length: 16 residues. Methods used by the authors: Reference gene primers were amplified, and this amplification served to estimate nucleated cell counts. The table came from immunoSEQ multiplex PCR; TCRdb's copy has only in-frame clones and leaves some out. V, J and clone size derive from that table, while D and trimming were established from the DNA sequence. Of just under 40,000 clones listed, approximately 94% are singletons. The TCR sequence derives from a human donor with active COVID-19. The donor label of this sample is uncertain. The V call is TRBV6-5, the J call TRBJ2-2; a weak D match, TRBD1 (5 bases). Sequencing used peripheral blood. The CDR3 nucleotides are TGTGCCAGCAGTTACCCCCGTTGGACAAACACCGGGGAGCTGTTTTTT. Translation: CASSYPRWTNTGELFF.